One and the same sample provided the 9 T cell receptor beta chains below, sequenced in a study of identical twins. TCRdb passed the 5' RACE reads through MiXCR, listing each CDR3 protein once. This table has about 390,000 distinct CDR3 sequences, 8.5% to 10% appearing once. Sequencing used naive T cells sorted from blood. The receptors originated from a woman aged 45 to 65 in good health.

The genes are TRBV12-3 or TRBV12-4 and TRBJ2-1, with 13 bases identical to TRBD2. V shed 5 bases and J 7 bases; nucleotides not matched to a gene: 11. The CDR3 totals 17 residues. This CDR3 is CASSPLGRTSGGNEQFF. The CDR3 DNA is TGTGCCAGCAGTCCCCTGGGGAGGACTAGCGGGGGAAATGAGCAGTTCTTC.

This clonotype appeared many times. Germline is not matched at one junction end, which may reflect a read error. The gene calls are TRBV7-7 and TRBJ2-2; no firm D call. CDR1 is SSHAT and CDR2 is FNYEAQ in the germline V gene (reference sequence). The CDR3 loop spans 13 amino acids. The CDR3 spells CASSPDRFGELFF. DNA for the CDR3: TGTGCTAGCAGCCCAGACCGATTCGGGGAGCTGTTTTTT.

The table lists this clonotype with many counts. The chain recombines TRBV10-3 with TRBJ1-1, with D uncertain. Germline-derived CDR1 and CDR2 are ENHRY and SYGVKD. This CDR3 is 14 amino acids long. V was shortened by 5 bases and J by 0 bases, with 10 bases between the two germline ends. CDR3 protein: CAISPFEMNTEAFF. CDR3 nucleotides: TGTGCCATCAGTCCCTTTGAGATGAACACTGAAGCTTTCTTT.

J is TRBJ1-2 and V is TRBV7-8, with 9 nucleotides matching TRBD1. With 5 bases clipped from V and 5 bases from J, the junction kept 9 bases outside the gene matches. The CDR3 runs to 15 residues. CDR1 and CDR2 (germline): SGHVS, FQNEAQ. The CDR3 DNA reads TGTGCCAGCAGCCCCCGGGGACAGGGTACTTATGGCTACACCTTC. Translating it yields CASSPRGQGTYGYTF.

In its sample, this clonotype was seen a few times. The chain couples TRBV4-1 to TRBJ2-7; the D call may be TRBD1 or TRBD2 (5 bases each). V dropped 0 bases and J dropped 7 bases, with 16 bases sitting between them. From germline, CDR1 is MGHRA and CDR2 YSYEKL. The CDR3 has 15 residues. CDR3 coding DNA: TGCGCCAGCAGCCAAGAGGGACGGGTCCCGGGGGAGCAGTACTTC. This sequence encodes CASSQEGRVPGEQYF.

A few counts support this clonotype. The rearrangement links TRBV5-6 to TRBJ2-2; 9 bases agree with TRBD2. Germline-derived CDR1 and CDR2 are SGHDT and YYEEEE. This CDR3 spans 17 amino acids. The V gene end was trimmed by 4 bases and the J gene end by 2 bases; junction bases not matched to a gene: 9. CDR3 residues: CASSPPWLAGNTGELFF. Written as DNA, the CDR3 is TGTGCCAGCAGCCCTCCGTGGCTAGCGGGAAACACCGGGGAGCTGTTTTTT. The full variable domain, with the rest looked up from reference TRBV5-6 and TRBJ2-2, is DAGVTQSPTHLIKTRGQQVTLRCSPKSGHDTVSWYQQALGQGPQFIFQYYEEEERQRGNFPDRFSGHQFPNYSSELNVNALLLGDSALYLCASSPPWLAGNTGELFFGEGSRLTVL.

The CDR3 DNA reads as TGCAGCGTTGCACTTTTCAATGAGCAGTTCTTC. It specifies CSVALFNEQFF. The V and J genes are TRBV29-1 and TRBJ2-1, with unresolved D. V was clipped by 4 bases and J by 6 bases, with 7 bases between them. Looked up from germline, CDR1 is SQVTM and CDR2 is ANQGSEA. The CDR3 sequence is 11 residues long.

The chain couples TRBV30 to TRBJ2-3; 12 bases map to TRBD2. The V and J ends lost 1 base and 1 base, in that order; junction bases with no gene match: 9. The CDR3 sequence is 18 residues long. The germline V gene encodes CDR1 GTSNPN and CDR2 SVGIG (reference sequence). As DNA, the CDR3 is TGTGCCTGGAGTGAGGGACTAGCGGGTGGGGAGGGCACAGATACGCAGTATTTT. This encodes CAWSEGLAGGEGTDTQYF.

This clonotype was counted many times. The rearrangement joins TRBV6-5 to TRBJ2-7, with TRBD1 identical over 7 bases. With 4 bases clipped from V and 2 bases from J, the junction kept 8 bases outside the gene matches. The CDR3 is made up of 15 amino acids. Germline CDR1 and CDR2: MNHEY and SVGAGI. The CDR3 loop is CASSLNRDRTYEQYF. For the CDR3, the DNA is TGTGCCAGCAGTTTAAACCGGGACAGAACCTACGAGCAGTACTTC.